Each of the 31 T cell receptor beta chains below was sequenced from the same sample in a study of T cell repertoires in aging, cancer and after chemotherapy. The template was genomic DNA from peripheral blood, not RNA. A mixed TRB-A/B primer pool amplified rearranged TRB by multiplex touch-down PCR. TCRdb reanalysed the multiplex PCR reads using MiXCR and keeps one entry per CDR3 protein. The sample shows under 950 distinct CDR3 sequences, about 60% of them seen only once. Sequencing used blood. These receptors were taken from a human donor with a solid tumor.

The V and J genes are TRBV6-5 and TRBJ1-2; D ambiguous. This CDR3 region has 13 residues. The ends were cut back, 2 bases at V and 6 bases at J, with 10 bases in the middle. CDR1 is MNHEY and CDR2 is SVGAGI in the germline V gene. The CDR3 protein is CASSYVGDNGYTF. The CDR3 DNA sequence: TGTGCCAGCAGTTACGTCGGGGATAATGGCTACACCTTC.

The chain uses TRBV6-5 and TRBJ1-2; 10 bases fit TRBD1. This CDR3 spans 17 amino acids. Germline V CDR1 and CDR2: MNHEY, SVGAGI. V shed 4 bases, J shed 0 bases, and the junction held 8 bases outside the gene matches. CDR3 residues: CASSFGTGAHPNYGYTF. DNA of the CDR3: TGTGCCAGCAGTTTCGGGACAGGGGCCCATCCTAACTATGGCTACACCTTC.

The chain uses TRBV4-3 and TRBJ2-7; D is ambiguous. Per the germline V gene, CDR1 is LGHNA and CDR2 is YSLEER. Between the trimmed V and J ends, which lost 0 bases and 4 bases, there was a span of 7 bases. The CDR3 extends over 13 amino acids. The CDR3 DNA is TGCGCCAGCAGCCAAGAGTGGGATTACGAGCAGTACTTC. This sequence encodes CASSQEWDYEQYF.

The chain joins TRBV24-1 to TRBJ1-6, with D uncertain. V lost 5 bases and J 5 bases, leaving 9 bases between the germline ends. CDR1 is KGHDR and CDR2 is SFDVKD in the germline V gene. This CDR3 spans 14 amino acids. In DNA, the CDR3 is TGTGCCACCAGTGGAGCGGGGAATAATTCACCCCTCCACTTT. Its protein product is CATSGAGNNSPLHF.

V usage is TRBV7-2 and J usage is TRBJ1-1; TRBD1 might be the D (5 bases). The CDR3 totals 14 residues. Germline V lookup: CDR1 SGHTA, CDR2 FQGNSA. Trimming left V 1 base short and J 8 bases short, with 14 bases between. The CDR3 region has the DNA TGTGCCAGCAGCTTAGTAAGCAGGGTACGGGAAGCTTTCTTT. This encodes CASSLVSRVREAFF.

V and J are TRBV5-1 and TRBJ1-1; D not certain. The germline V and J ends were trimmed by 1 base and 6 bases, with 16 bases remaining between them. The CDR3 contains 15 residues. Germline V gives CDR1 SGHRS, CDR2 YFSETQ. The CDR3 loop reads CASSLTLGVDAEAFF. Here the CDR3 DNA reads TGCGCCAGCAGCTTGACGTTAGGAGTGGACGCTGAAGCTTTCTTT. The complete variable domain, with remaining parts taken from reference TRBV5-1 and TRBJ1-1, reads KAGVTQTPRYLIKTRGQQVTLSCSPISGHRSVSWYQQTPGQGLQFLFEYFSETQRNKGNFPGRFSGRQFSNSRSEMNVSTLELGDSALYLCASSLTLGVDAEAFFGQGTRLTVV.

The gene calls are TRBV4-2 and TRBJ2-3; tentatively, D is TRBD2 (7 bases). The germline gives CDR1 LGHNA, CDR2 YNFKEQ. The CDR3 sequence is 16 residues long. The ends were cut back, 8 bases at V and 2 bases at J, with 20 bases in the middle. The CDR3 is CASRWTGRGHTDTQYF. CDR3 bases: TGTGCCAGCCGCTGGACCGGGCGGGGGCACACAGATACGCAGTATTTT.

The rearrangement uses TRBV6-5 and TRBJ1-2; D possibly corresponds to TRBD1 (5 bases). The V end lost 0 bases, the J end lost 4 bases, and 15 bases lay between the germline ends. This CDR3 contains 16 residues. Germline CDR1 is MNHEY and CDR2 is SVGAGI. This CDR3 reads CASSYSQGAGGYGYTF. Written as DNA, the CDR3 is TGTGCCAGCAGTTACTCTCAGGGTGCCGGAGGCTATGGCTACACCTTC.

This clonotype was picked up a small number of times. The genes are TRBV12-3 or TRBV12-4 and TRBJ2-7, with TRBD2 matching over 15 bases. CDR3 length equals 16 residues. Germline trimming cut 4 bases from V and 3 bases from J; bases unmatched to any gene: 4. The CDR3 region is CASSSQGLAGGYEQYF. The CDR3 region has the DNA TGTGCCAGCAGTTCTCAGGGACTAGCGGGGGGCTACGAGCAGTACTTC.

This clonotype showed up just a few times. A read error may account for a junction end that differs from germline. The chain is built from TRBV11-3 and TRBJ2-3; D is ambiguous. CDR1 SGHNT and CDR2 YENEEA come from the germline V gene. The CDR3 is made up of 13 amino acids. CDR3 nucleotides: TGTGCCAGCGGCTTGTCGAGCACAGATACGCAGTATTTT. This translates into CASGLSSTDTQYF. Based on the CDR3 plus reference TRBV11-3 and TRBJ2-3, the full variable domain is EAGVVQSPRYKIIEKKQPVAFWCNPISGHNTLYWYLQNLGQGPELLIRYENEEAVDDSQLPKDRFSAERLKGVDSTLKIQPAELGDSAVYLCASGLSSTDTQYFGPGTRLTVL.

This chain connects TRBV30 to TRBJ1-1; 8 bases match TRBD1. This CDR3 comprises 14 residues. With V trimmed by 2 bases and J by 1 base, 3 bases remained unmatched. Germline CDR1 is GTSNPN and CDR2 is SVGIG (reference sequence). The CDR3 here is CAWSPGQGNTEAFF. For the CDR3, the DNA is TGTGCCTGGAGTCCTGGACAGGGGAACACTGAAGCTTTCTTT.

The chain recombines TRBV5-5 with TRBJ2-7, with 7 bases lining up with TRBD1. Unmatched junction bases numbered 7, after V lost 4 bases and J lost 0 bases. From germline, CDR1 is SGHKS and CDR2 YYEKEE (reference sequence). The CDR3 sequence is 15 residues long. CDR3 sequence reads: CASSLTGTASYEQYF. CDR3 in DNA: TGTGCCAGCAGCCTAACGGGGACAGCCTCCTACGAGCAGTACTTC.

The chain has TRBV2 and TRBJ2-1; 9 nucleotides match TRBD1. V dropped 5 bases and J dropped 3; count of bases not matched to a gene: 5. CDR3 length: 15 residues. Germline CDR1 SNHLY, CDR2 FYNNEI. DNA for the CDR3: TGTGCCAGCAGTTCGACAGGGGGGGACTACAATGAGCAGTTCTTC. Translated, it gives CASSSTGGDYNEQFF.

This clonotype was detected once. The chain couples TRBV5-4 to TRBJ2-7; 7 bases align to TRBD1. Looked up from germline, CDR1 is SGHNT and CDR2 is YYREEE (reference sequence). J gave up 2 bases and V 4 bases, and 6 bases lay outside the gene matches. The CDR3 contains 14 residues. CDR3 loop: CASSTRDSPYEQYF. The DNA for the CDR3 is TGTGCCAGCAGCACCCGGGACAGCCCCTACGAGCAGTACTTC.

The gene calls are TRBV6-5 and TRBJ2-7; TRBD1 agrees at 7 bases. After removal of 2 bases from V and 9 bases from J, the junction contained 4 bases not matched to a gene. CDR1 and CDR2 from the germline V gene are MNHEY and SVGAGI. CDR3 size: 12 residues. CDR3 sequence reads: CASSYRGRVQYF. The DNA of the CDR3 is TGTGCCAGCAGTTACAGGGGGCGGGTGCAGTACTTC.

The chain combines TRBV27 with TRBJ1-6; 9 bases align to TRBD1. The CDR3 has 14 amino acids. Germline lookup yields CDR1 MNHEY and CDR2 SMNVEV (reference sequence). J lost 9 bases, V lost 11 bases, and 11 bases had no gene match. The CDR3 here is CAVQWTGVSSPLHF. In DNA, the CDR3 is TGTGCCGTACAATGGACAGGGGTGAGTTCACCCCTCCACTTT.

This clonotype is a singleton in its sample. For the CDR3, the DNA is TGCGCCAGCAGTGAGATACAGGGGGCGAGGAATGAGCAGTTCTTC. This translates into CASSEIQGARNEQFF. The genes are TRBV10-2 and TRBJ2-1, with TRBD1 matching over 9 bases. CDR1 is WSHSY, CDR2 SAAADI, per germline. The V gene end was trimmed by 2 bases and the J gene end by 7 bases; junction bases not matched to a gene: 6. This CDR3 has 15 residues.

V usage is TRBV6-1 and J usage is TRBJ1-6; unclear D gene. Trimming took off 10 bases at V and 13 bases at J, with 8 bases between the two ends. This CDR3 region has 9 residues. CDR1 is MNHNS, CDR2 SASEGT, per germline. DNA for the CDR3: TGTGCCACGGGGTTGCCCCTCCACTTT. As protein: CATGLPLHF.

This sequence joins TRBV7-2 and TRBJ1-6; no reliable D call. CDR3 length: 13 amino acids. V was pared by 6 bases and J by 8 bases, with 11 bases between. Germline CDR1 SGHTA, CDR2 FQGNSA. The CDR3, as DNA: TGTGCCAGCAGGTTTGATGGAGATTCACCCCTCCACTTT. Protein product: CASRFDGDSPLHF. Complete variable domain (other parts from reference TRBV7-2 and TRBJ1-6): GAGVSQSPSNKVTEKGKDVELRCDPISGHTALYWYRQSLGQGLEFLIYFQGNSAPDKSGLPSDRFSAERTGGSVSTLTIQRTQQEDSAVYLCASRFDGDSPLHFGNGTRLTVT.

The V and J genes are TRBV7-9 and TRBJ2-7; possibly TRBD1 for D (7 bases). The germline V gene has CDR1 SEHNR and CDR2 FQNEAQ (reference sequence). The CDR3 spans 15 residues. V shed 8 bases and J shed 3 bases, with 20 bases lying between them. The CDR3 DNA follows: TGTGCCAGCGGCGACTCCCCTCAGGGGGGCTACGAGCAGTACTTC. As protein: CASGDSPQGGYEQYF.

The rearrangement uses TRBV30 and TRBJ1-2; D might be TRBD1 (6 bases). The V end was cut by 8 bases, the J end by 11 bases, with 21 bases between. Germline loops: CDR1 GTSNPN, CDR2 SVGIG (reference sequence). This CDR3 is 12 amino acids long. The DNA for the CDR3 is TGTGCCGGCCTAAGGGACACCACAAGATACACCTTC. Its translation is CAGLRDTTRYTF.

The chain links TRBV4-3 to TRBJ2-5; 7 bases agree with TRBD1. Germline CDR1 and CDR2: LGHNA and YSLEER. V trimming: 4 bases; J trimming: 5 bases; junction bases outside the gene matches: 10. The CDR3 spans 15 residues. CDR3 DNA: TGCGCCAGCAGCCGCGCACAAGGGGGCTTCGAGACCCAGTACTTC. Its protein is CASSRAQGGFETQYF.

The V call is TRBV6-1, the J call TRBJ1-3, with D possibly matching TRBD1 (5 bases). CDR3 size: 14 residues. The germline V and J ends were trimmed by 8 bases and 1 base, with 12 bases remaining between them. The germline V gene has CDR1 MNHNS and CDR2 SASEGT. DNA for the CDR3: TGTGCCAGCCTCTCGCAGGGTTCTGGAAACACCATATATTTT. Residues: CASLSQGSGNTIYF.

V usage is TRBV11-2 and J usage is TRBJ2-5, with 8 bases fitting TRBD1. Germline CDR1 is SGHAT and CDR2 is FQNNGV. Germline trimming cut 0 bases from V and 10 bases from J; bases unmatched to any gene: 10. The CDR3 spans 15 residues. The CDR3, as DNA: TGTGCCAGCAGCTTAGATGGACAGGGCCTTCAGATCCAGTACTTC. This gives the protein CASSLDGQGLQIQYF.

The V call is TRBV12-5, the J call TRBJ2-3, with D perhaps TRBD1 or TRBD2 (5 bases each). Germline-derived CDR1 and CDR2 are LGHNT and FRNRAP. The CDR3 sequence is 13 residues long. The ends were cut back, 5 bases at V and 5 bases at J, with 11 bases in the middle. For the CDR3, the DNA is TGTGCTAGTGGTGACCTTGGGGGAGATACGCAGTATTTT. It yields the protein CASGDLGGDTQYF.

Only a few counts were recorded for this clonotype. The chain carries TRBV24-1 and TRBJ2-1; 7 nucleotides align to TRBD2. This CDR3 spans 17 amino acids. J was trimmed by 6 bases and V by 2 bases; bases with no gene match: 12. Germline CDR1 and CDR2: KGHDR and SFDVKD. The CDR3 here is CATSDWGGSQGRNEQFF. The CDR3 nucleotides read TGTGCCACCAGTGATTGGGGGGGGTCCCAAGGTCGCAATGAGCAGTTCTTC.

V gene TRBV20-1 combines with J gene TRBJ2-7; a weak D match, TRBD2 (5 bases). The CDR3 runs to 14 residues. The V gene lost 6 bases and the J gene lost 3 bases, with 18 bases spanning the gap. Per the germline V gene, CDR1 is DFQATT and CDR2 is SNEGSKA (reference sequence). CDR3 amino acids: CSAEPGLAGYEQYF. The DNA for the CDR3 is TGCAGTGCAGAGCCGGGGTTGGCGGGCTACGAGCAGTACTTC.

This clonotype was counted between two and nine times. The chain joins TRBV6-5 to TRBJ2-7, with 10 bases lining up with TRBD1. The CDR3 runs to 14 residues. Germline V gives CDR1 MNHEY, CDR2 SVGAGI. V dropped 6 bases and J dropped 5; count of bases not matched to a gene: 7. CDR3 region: CASSYTGTGDEQYF. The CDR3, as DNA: TGTGCCAGCAGCTACACCGGGACAGGGGACGAGCAGTACTTC.

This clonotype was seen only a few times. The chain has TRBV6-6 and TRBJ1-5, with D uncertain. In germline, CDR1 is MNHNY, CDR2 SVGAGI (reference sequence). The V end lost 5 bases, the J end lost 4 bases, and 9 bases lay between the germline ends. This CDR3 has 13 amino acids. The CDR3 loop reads CASSRLKNQPQHF. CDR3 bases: TGTGCCAGCAGTCGACTGAAGAATCAGCCCCAGCATTTT.

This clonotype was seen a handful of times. The DNA of the CDR3 is TGTGCCAGCAGTAGGGACAGGGGAGTCCATGGCTACACCTTC. Protein sequence: CASSRDRGVHGYTF. The rearrangement links TRBV6-5 to TRBJ1-2; 10 nucleotides agree with TRBD1. Germline-derived CDR1 and CDR2 are MNHEY and SVGAGI. V lost 5 bases, J lost 6 bases, and 6 bases stayed unmatched. The CDR3 runs to 14 residues.

The CDR3 bases are TGTGCCAGCAGACAGGAGAGTAGAGAGACCCAGTACTTC. Its translation is CASRQESRETQYF. The chain links TRBV6-1 to TRBJ2-5; D perhaps matches TRBD1 (5 bases). V shed 6 bases and J shed 4 bases, with 12 bases lying between them. The CDR3 has 13 residues. Germline loops: CDR1 MNHNS, CDR2 SASEGT.